This TCR beta chain was observed in a study of CXCR3-negative and CXCR3-positive naive CD8 T cells (dated by TCRdb to between 2018 and 2021). A note on the overall study: In total, 120 million to 150 million TRB reads were obtained, which works out to roughly 1.5 +/- 0.3 million reads per library. TRBV-TRBJ cluster analysis included naive subsets from roughly 5 donors and memory cells from 3 donors. Diversity and physicochemical repertoire analyses covered 11 donors pooled from two independent experiments. Paper-wide results and their limitations: Repertoire diversity was comparably high in both naive subsets but much lower in memory CD8+ T cells. TRBV-TRBJ usage was similar between naive CXCR3-negative and CXCR3-positive cells from the same donor, while memory cells showed distinct patterns. Freshly isolated PBMCs were used for most assays because CXCR3 expression went down partially after cryopreservation. Surface CD5, linked to self-reactivity in mice, was comparable between naive subsets; TCR interaction strength was therefore also inferred from TRB CDR3 physicochemical properties. Compared with CXCR3-negative naive cells, CXCR3-positive naive cells had TRB CDR3s with higher hydrophobicity (lower Kidera factor 4), lower energy, and higher strength and volume indices.

In regard to this clonotype: The antigen it recognizes is unknown.

The data were produced on a NextSeq 550. The Human TCR Profiling Kit (MiLaboratory) was used to make UMI-labeled 5' RACE TRB cDNA libraries. cDNA synthesis used the entire amount of extracted RNA, and PCR amplification then used the entire amount of cDNA produced. Libraries were prepared in parallel using an identical number of PCR cycles. The paper's data handling went like this. With a requirement of at least two reads per UMI, MIGEC and MiXCR extracted about 57,000 +/- 9,900 unique UMI-labeled TRB cDNA molecules per library. On average, each library contained 40,000 +/- 10,000 functional in-frame TRB CDR3 nucleotide clonotypes without stop codons. Diversity metrics, including normalized Shannon-Wiener and Chao1, were computed in VDJtools after downsampling to 5000 UMI-labeled TRB molecules per sample. VDJtools was used to calculate clonotype-size-weighted physicochemical properties of the central five CDR3 residues, namely interaction energy, strength, volume and Kidera factor 4. TCRdb reprocessed the reads into one record per CDR3 protein sequence, lacking DNA. What appears here as the V and J calls and clone size reflects TCRdb's work, not the paper's. This specimen's table enumerates 100,000 to 150,000 distinct CDR3 sequences. The ten biggest clones cover approximately 0.29% of the sample.

Each CD8+ T cell subset was flow-sorted in triplicate, and 300,000 or so cells per subset were placed directly into RLT lysis buffer. To keep memory contaminants out, a stringent definition of naive CD8+ T cells was applied: CD45RO-CCR7+CD27+CD95-. Peripheral blood mononuclear cells were isolated from buffy coats by standard density gradient centrifugation. Naive CXCR3-negative and CXCR3-positive CD8+ T cells were flow-sorted on a FACSAria III. Total RNA was extracted from sorted cells using an RNeasy Mini Kit. CDR1 is given as LGHDT and CDR2 as YNNKEL, both from the germline V gene (reference sequence). The CDR3 holds 13 amino acids from the cysteine to the phenylalanine. No nucleotide data were recorded.

Sequenced input: naive CXCR3- CD8+ T cells from blood. The sample's cell subset or site label, in plain terms: CD45RO-CCR7+CD27+CD95- naive CD8+ T cells lacking CXCR3 (TNR3-). The V and J genes are TRBV3-1 and TRBJ2-1. The clonotype was recovered from a human donor in good health. Some clones in this sample may be carry-over from other donors' samples. The CDR3: CASSQPLYNEQFF.